Listed below are T cell receptor beta chains from one sample, sequenced in a study of patients and donors after allogeneic stem cell transplantation. MiXCR, applied by TCRdb to the RT-PCR reads, yields one record per CDR3 protein. The sample lists 10,000 to 13,000 distinct CDR3 sequences; less than 25% were seen once. Sequencing was performed on blood, either unsorted or a sorted T cell fraction (not recorded which). These receptors all stem from a human donor who was either an allogeneic HSCT recipient or a stem cell or donor lymphocyte infusion donor (not recorded which). It is not recorded whose cells these are; they may come from a transplant donor. Both conserved end residues are part of each CDR3. The D gene is left open where the match is weak. Clone size, where shown, is once, few, many, or a class for clones that have expanded.

clone_size	cdr3_length	v_call	d_call	j_call	cdr3_nt	cdr3_aa
NA	12	TRBV12-3/TRBV12-4	NA	TRBJ1-1	TGTGCCAGCATTGGAAGGGGAACTGAAGCTTTCTTT	CASIGRGTEAFF
many	15	TRBV5-1	TRBD2	TRBJ2-7	TGCGCCAGCAGCTTGGTGTTTGGTCAGGGAGGGGAGCAGTACTTC	CASSLVFGQGGEQYF
large	14	TRBV18	NA	TRBJ1-1	TGTGCCAGCTCACCTGGGGCAGGGAACACTGAAGCTTTCTTT	CASSPGAGNTEAFF
NA	13	TRBV27	NA	TRBJ2-7	TGTGCCAGCAGTCCCATGTTGGCCTACGAGCAGTACTTC	CASSPMLAYEQYF
NA	11	TRBV6-1	NA	TRBJ2-1	TGTGCCAGCAGGCATAGAAATGAGCAGTTCTTC	CASRHRNEQFF
many	15	TRBV6-1	NA	TRBJ1-5	TGTGCCAGCAGTGAGGCGGGGGGGAGCAATCAGCCCCAGCATTTT	CASSEAGGSNQPQHF
few	13	TRBV7-9	TRBD1	TRBJ1-5	TGTGCCAGCAGCGGGAGACAGGGCCAGCCCCAGCATTTT	CASSGRQGQPQHF
NA	14	TRBV12-3/TRBV12-4	TRBD1	TRBJ1-4	TGTGCCAGCAGTCTGGGACAGGGGTCAAAAAAACTGTTTTTT	CASSLGQGSKKLFF
NA	13	TRBV3-1	NA	TRBJ1-1	TGTGCCAGCAGCCAAGTGGGCAGGGTAGAAGCTTTCTTT	CASSQVGRVEAFF
NA	13	TRBV7-9	NA	TRBJ1-2	TGTGCCAGCAGCTTTAGACAGTACTATGGCTACACCTTC	CASSFRQYYGYTF
NA	17	TRBV7-9	TRBD1	TRBJ2-1	TGTGCCAGCAGCCAACCACCGGGACAGGGGGTTAACAATGAGCAGTTCTTC	CASSQPPGQGVNNEQFF
few	14	TRBV19	NA	TRBJ2-7	TGTGCCACATCGAGGGCCAGAGGGAACTACGAGCAGTACTTC	CATSRARGNYEQYF
few	18	TRBV6-6	TRBD2	TRBJ2-3	TGTGCCAGCAGTTACTCCGGGACTAGTAGCGGGGGGGCGGATACGCAGTATTTT	CASSYSGTSSGGADTQYF
NA	15	TRBV25-1	TRBD1	TRBJ1-2	TGTGCCAGCAGTGTGCCAACAGGGGGCGAAGATGGCTACACCTTC	CASSVPTGGEDGYTF
NA	14	TRBV12-3/TRBV12-4	NA	TRBJ1-1	TGTGCCAGCAGTTTAGGGGAGGAGGACACTGAAGCTTTCTTT	CASSLGEEDTEAFF
medium-sized	18	TRBV20-1	TRBD2	TRBJ2-3	TGCAGTGCTAGAGATCCGGGACTAGCCCTCCTTAGCACAGATACGCAGTATTTT	CSARDPGLALLSTDTQYF
many	14	TRBV20-1	TRBD1	TRBJ1-5	TGCAGTGCTAGATTGACAGGGAGCAATCAGCCCCAGCATTTT	CSARLTGSNQPQHF
few	15	TRBV27	NA	TRBJ1-1	TGTGCCAGCAGTTTATCGGGGAGACTGAACACTGAAGCTTTCTTT	CASSLSGRLNTEAFF
NA	13	TRBV5-1	NA	TRBJ2-5	TGCGCCAGCAGCTTGAGGCAACGGGAGACCCAGTACTTC	CASSLRQRETQYF
few	11	TRBV2	NA	TRBJ2-7	TGTGCCAGCAGAGAGGTAGGGGCCATCTTCTTC	CASREVGAIFF
medium-sized	13	TRBV5-1	NA	TRBJ1-4	TGCGCCAGCAGATCTCGAGAAAATGAAAAACTGTTTTTT	CASRSRENEKLFF
NA	14	TRBV12-5	TRBD1	TRBJ1-6	TGTGCTAGTGGTATCGGACAGGGACCGTCACCCCTCCACTTT	CASGIGQGPSPLHF
few	16	TRBV12-3/TRBV12-4	NA	TRBJ1-3	TGTGCCAGCAGCCGGACCCTGGGGGGTTATGGAAACACCATATATTTT	CASSRTLGGYGNTIYF
many	12	TRBV27	NA	TRBJ2-7	TGTGCCAGCAGTTTCTTCCGGAGGGGGCAGTACTTC	CASSFFRRGQYF
NA	15	TRBV2	TRBD2	TRBJ2-4	TGTGCCAGCAGTGAAGCTCGGGGGGACAAAAACATTCAGTACTTC	CASSEARGDKNIQYF
large	14	TRBV12-3/TRBV12-4	NA	TRBJ2-4	TGTGCCAGCAGTTTCTCCCTGGGAGAAAACATTCAGTACTTC	CASSFSLGENIQYF
many	15	TRBV18	NA	TRBJ1-2	TGTGCCAGCTCATCACCGGACAGCCGGAACTATGGCTACACCTTC	CASSSPDSRNYGYTF
NA	13	TRBV18	TRBD1	TRBJ2-7	TGTGCCAGCTCACAGACAGGGGGCTACGAGCAGTACTTC	CASSQTGGYEQYF
NA	17	TRBV6-1	NA	TRBJ2-3	TGTGCCAGCGGATTAGCGGACACACTAGCAAACACAGATACGCAGTATTTT	CASGLADTLANTDTQYF
NA	15	TRBV5-1	NA	TRBJ2-1	TGCGCCAGCAGGGAGGGGACGAGCTCCTACAATGAGCAGTTCTTC	CASREGTSSYNEQFF
NA	18	TRBV13	NA	TRBJ2-1	TGTGCCAGCAGCTTAGCGGGTTGGGGCAGGACCCCCTACAATGAGCAGTTCTTC	CASSLAGWGRTPYNEQFF
NA	12	TRBV30	TRBD1	TRBJ2-7	TGTGCCTGGGCCCGACAGGGCTACGAGCAGTACTTC	CAWARQGYEQYF
many	12	TRBV12-3/TRBV12-4	NA	TRBJ2-4	TGTGCCAGCAGTTTAGCCAGGACACTTCAGTACTTC	CASSLARTLQYF
few	15	TRBV6-6	TRBD2	TRBJ2-7	TGTGCCAGCAGTGGGAGCGGGGTAAACTCCTACGAGCAGTACTTC	CASSGSGVNSYEQYF
NA	13	TRBV20-1	NA	TRBJ1-1	TGCAGTGCTAGGAAGGGTTTTGGCACTGAAGCTTTCTTT	CSARKGFGTEAFF
NA	13	TRBV10-1	NA	TRBJ1-1	TGCGCCAGCACCAGACAGAAGAACACTGAAGCTTTCTTT	CASTRQKNTEAFF
few	16	TRBV7-2	NA	TRBJ1-6	TGTGCCAGCAGCTTATTGGGCCAGGGCTATAATTCACCCCTCCACTTT	CASSLLGQGYNSPLHF
few	14	TRBV6-2/TRBV6-3	NA	TRBJ2-2	TGTGCCAGCAGTTACGCGCCTTACGGCGGGGAGCTGTTTTTT	CASSYAPYGGELFF
NA	13	TRBV5-1	TRBD1	TRBJ1-4	TGCGCCAGCAGCCGGGACAGCAGTGAAAAACTGTTTTTT	CASSRDSSEKLFF
many	15	TRBV7-8	NA	TRBJ1-1	TGTGCCAGCAGCTTTCGGTCTGGCGGGACAAGAGAAGCTTTCTTT	CASSFRSGGTREAFF
NA	16	TRBV4-2	TRBD1	TRBJ2-3	TGTGCCAGCAGCCGTGACAGGGGGCTAAGCACAGATACGCAGTATTTT	CASSRDRGLSTDTQYF
many	14	TRBV10-3	NA	TRBJ1-6	TGTGCCATCAGTGATCGACAGGCCGGTTCACCCCTCCACTTT	CAISDRQAGSPLHF
few	12	TRBV3-1	NA	TRBJ1-6	TGTGCCAGCAGCCATTCCTCGTCACCCCTCCACTTT	CASSHSSSPLHF
many	14	TRBV6-5	NA	TRBJ2-1	TGTGCCAGCAATTACGGCGGCAGTCCCAATGAGCAGTTCTTC	CASNYGGSPNEQFF
few	13	TRBV5-1	TRBD1	TRBJ2-3	TGCGCCAGCAGCCTCGACAGGGCCGATACGCAGTATTTT	CASSLDRADTQYF
many	16	TRBV2	NA	TRBJ2-1	TGTGCCACCAAACGAGTACAGGGATCTTCCTACAATGAGCAGTTCTTC	CATKRVQGSSYNEQFF
NA	13	TRBV6-7	NA	TRBJ2-3	TGTGCCAGCAGTTACAAAAGAGGGCGTATGCAGTATTTT	CASSYKRGRMQYF
few	14	TRBV5-1	NA	TRBJ2-3	TGCGCCAGCAGCTTGGGACAAGCTCGGGATACGCAGTATTTT	CASSLGQARDTQYF
NA	15	TRBV6-5	NA	TRBJ2-3	TGTGCCAGCAGTTATGGACCGCGGGCGGCAGATACGCAGTATTTT	CASSYGPRAADTQYF
few	13	TRBV6-5	NA	TRBJ1-2	TGTGCCAGCAGTCCCCAAAGGGAGGGTGGCTACACCTTC	CASSPQREGGYTF
once	15	TRBV4-2	NA	TRBJ1-1	TGTGCCAGCAGCCAAGATCGGAGGGCGAACACTGAAGCTTTCTTT	CASSQDRRANTEAFF
many	13	TRBV5-1	TRBD1	TRBJ1-1	TGCGCCAGCGCGGACAGGGATTACACTGAAGCTTTCTTT	CASADRDYTEAFF
NA	15	TRBV6-1	NA	TRBJ1-4	TGTGCCAGCAGTGAAGGGGGGTCGGCCAGCGAAAAACTGTTTTTT	CASSEGGSASEKLFF
many	15	TRBV4-3	TRBD2	TRBJ2-7	TGCGCCAGCAGCCACGGTACGGGGGGCTCCTACGAGCAGTACTTC	CASSHGTGGSYEQYF